The subject of this entry is one T cell receptor beta chain. Deletions cut 2 bases from V and 4 bases from J, with 12 bases between. Germline V gene data show CDR1 as MNHEY and CDR2 as SMNVEV (reference sequence). CDR3 length: 15 residues. The sample belongs to a study of T cell responses to AZD1222 COVID-19 vaccine. Profiling relied on immunoSEQ multiplex PCR, and the TCRdb table lists in-frame clones only, not all of them. The data hold roughly 120,000 clones, with around 84% observed a single time. This rearrangement joins TRBV27 to TRBJ2-1; D gene unclear. Sequenced material: peripheral blood, taken 28 days after the second AZD1222 dose. This TCR was recovered from an adult who received the AZD1222 COVID-19 vaccine. The CDR3 loop reads CASSLMGSGYNEQFF. The CDR3 region has the DNA TGTGCCAGCAGTTTAATGGGGTCCGGGTACAATGAGCAGTTCTTC.